The source of this T cell receptor (beta chain) is a study of blood T cell repertoires in COVID-19. Study-level information: The United States, Italy and Spain provided the acute and convalescent COVID-19 samples. Nucleic acid was either cDNA or gDNA, and it came from T cells, B-cell-depleted T cells, or PBMCs.

CDR3 length: 15 amino acids. With V trimmed by 4 bases and J by 3 bases, 3 bases remained unmatched. The V gene's germline CDR1 is SGHNT and CDR2 YENEEA. Authors' methods: For nucleated cells, counts were estimated from reference gene primer amplification. Clones were read by immunoSEQ multiplex PCR, and TCRdb kept only the in-frame ones, dropping some. From that table come the V and J calls and clone size; the DNA was used to work out D and trimming. The sample has under 300,000 clones; around 90% are singletons. This chain links TRBV11-3 with TRBJ2-7; 13 bases match TRBD2. The clonotype comes from a woman aged 25 to 39 with acute or convalescent COVID-19. The sample taken for sequencing was peripheral blood. The CDR3 protein is CASSSGTSGNYEQYF. As DNA, the CDR3 is TGTGCCAGCAGCTCCGGGACTAGCGGGAACTACGAGCAGTACTTC.